This T cell receptor (beta chain) appears in the sequencing data of a study of cytomegalovirus exposure and HLA in healthy donors. The study, taken as a whole, reports: High sensitivity and specificity were reportedly achieved when the classifier diagnosed cytomegalovirus status. Some public TCRs appeared in many individuals, while most sequences were rare.

This clone was seen more than once but under ten times. Its antigen is not known. Trimming pared 4 bases from V and 0 bases from J, leaving 11 bases between. Germline CDR1 SGHNT, CDR2 YYREEE (reference sequence). The CDR3 spans 16 residues. Primers included in the PCR were 60 Vbeta and 13 Jbeta primers. Profiling relied on immunoSEQ multiplex PCR, and the TCRdb table lists in-frame clones only, not all of them. The sample holds 150,000 to 200,000 clones, approximately 80% seen once. Sequenced material: PBMCs. This sequence originates from a man aged 25 to 40 in good health and CMV-seropositive. The chain uses TRBV5-4 and TRBJ1-6; D remains unclear. CDR3 region: CASSPSRSSYNSPLHF. The CDR3 DNA follows: TGTGCCAGCAGCCCGAGTCGGAGCTCCTATAATTCACCCCTCCACTTT.